This note documents a single TCR beta chain sequence. Its antigen is not yet known. Per-nucleotide qualities are absent, and no much larger clonotype sits a single base away. Library prep was done by the immunoSEQ multiplex PCR assay. For the multiplex PCR, a mixture combining 60 forward primers for TCR Vbeta segments and 13 reverse primers for TCR Jbeta segments was used. The CDR3 region of rearranged TCR beta genes was amplified from genomic DNA with a multiplex PCR assay. On the Illumina HiSeq System, the amplified TCR beta libraries were sequenced as 87-base-pair reads. The authors' analysis ran thus. A later analysis tallied around 82 million unique TCR beta chains across the 640 or so repertoires, and about 10 million of those chains were shared by two or more donors. Raw reads were error-corrected and collapsed into unique sequences by a nearest-neighbor algorithm in which closely related sequences were merged to remove PCR and sequencing errors. V, D and J gene segments were assigned by aligning CDR3 sequences to IMGT reference sequences. For a sequence to be retained, a match of at least six nucleotides was required to both a V gene segment and a J gene segment. A rearrangement counted as productive if the CDR3 had no stop codons and remained in frame with V and J, and every other rearrangement counted as non-productive. CDR3 was defined according to IMGT convention as the region running from the second conserved V-encoded cysteine to the conserved J-encoded phenylalanine. Sequences without an unambiguous match to a single V gene segment were excluded from the earlier analysis of 450 to 650 of the donors. In an earlier analysis of several hundred of the donors, V segments were called functional above 56.7% productive rearrangements and were called segregating when the between-donor standard deviation exceeded 5%. To diagnose cytomegalovirus status from the catalog of TCR beta chain sequences, a statistical classification framework was built. In a later analysis, V and J genes were assigned by comparing TCR nucleotide sequences against IMGT/GENE-DB human TR gene sequences. A later analysis assigned CDR3 sequences and most-parsimonious VDJ recombination scenarios with the TCRdist pipeline. A later analysis defined each TCR beta chain by its CDR3 amino acid sequence plus V-gene family, and excluded reads lacking a unique V-gene family. In a later analysis, 550 to 650 highly shared, low-generation-probability nucleotide sequences were removed to address suspected cross-contamination and a sequencing artifact. For each public chain, a later analysis derived a clonal expansion index from normalized ranks of inferred template counts within each repertoire. In a later analysis, generation probabilities were computed with a VDJ recombination model fitted to out-of-frame rearrangements, and the resulting probabilities were checked against IGoR. In a later analysis, hypergeometric tests were used to score TCR-TCR, TCR-HLA and TCR-CMV co-occurrence, with a repertoire-size bias correction applied to TCR pairs. In a later analysis, false discovery rates were estimated by permuting HLA or CMV assignments 20 times. In a later analysis, co-occurring TCRs were grouped using DBSCAN, and TCRdist sequence similarity was added for clustering within HLA-allele-positive subsets. Repertoires with fewer than 30,000 or more than 120,000 public chains, plus five repertoires with anomalous nucleotide sharing, were excluded from co-occurrence clustering. TCRdb stores this immuneACCESS table with in-frame sequences only. Part of the clones is absent; in the studies checked, under half of the shortfall reflects unresolved V genes, and no reason is known for the rest. The V and J calls and the clone size are those of that table, but D and trimming were determined from the DNA. Counted in this sample were fewer than 140,000 clones; 82% of them appeared once. The top ten constitute less than 2% of the sample.

The CDR3 starts with the cysteine, ends with the phenylalanine, and has 18 residues. Kept here is only the CDR3 DNA, which spans 54 bases and is read in frame from base 1. CDR1 and CDR2 (LNHNV, YYDKDF) derive from the germline V gene (reference sequence). V is cut back by 3 bases and J by 3 bases, with 6 bases in the junction unmatched. In total, approximately 700 healthy bone marrow donors made up the cohort. Cohort members were all nominally healthy when sampled, although unrecorded immune exposures were likely present. The donor tested CMV seronegative and was one of the 352 seronegative cohort members. A peripheral blood sample was collected from each donor, and TCR beta sequencing was performed on peripheral blood mononuclear cells. The Qiagen DNeasy Blood Extraction Kit was used to extract genomic DNA from the blood cell samples. This specimen belongs to a study of cytomegalovirus exposure and HLA in healthy donors (dated by TCRdb to about 2017). In the study overall: In an earlier analysis of roughly 500 of the donors, about 270 Gb of sequence data and about 110 million unique TCR beta sequences from about 180 million T cells were reported. About 280 gigabases of sequencing data and tens of millions of unique TCR sequences were included in an early release covering roughly 600 HLA-typed donors. Of the 398 genotyped donors, approximately 82% fell in the genetic ancestry cluster associated with self-reported Caucasian donors. The aim of the study was to test whether cataloging public T cell receptors could identify signatures of past pathogen exposure. The study profiled the T cell repertoires of 500 to 800 subjects by immunosequencing and related them to cytomegalovirus serostatus. Besides the first cohort of approximately 710 subjects, a separate validation cohort made up of 120 different subjects was used. High-throughput TCR immunosequencing, statistical association of individual TCRs with disease status, and machine learning were combined to predict cytomegalovirus infection status. To study patterns of TCR occurrence, a later analysis re-analyzed previously published TCR beta repertoires from just over 650 donors and added high-resolution HLA genotyping. The later analysis used no new phenotypic data to find candidate immune exposures, relying instead on TCR beta sequences and their occurrence across donors. An earlier analysis of several hundred of the donors applied high-throughput TCR beta sequencing to assess whether each TCR beta V gene segment acted as functional or pseudogenic. Donor age, sex, ethnicity and CMV serostatus were compiled alongside the repertoire data. Genome-wide SNP genotypes for about 65% of the roughly 700 donors were used in a later genetic analysis, which treated that subset as a discovery cohort. Every discovery cohort repertoire had been produced on one sequencing platform. HLA typing included class I and class II loci at four-digit resolution. The number of donors typed differed by locus, with roughly 629-640 for A, B, C, DRB1 and DQB1, roughly 520 for DQA1, over 600 for DPA1, and over 400 for DPB1. A few DR-DQ haplotypes were handled as single units for association and clustering because linkage in the cohort was strong. On average, around 240,000 unique TCR beta nucleotide sequences were sequenced per donor among about 400 genotyped donors of the cohort, with 15% to 20% of those sequences being non-productive.

Summary of the overall study and its limitations: In a later analysis, several top co-occurrence clusters were reported to appear linked to parvovirus B19, influenza, CMV and Epstein-Barr virus. CMV serostatus was the only immune exposure information available for the cohort. At a false discovery rate of 0.05, a later analysis linked 16,951 TCR beta sequences to specific HLA alleles. A total of 164 TCR beta chains were listed by the study as associated with cytomegalovirus. Because HLA typing was unavailable for some donors at each locus, only the typed subset was used in association tests. Most TCR sequences were seen in very few donors, while some public TCRs were found in many individuals. A later analysis found that TCR association rates varied across HLA loci, with DRB1 alleles showing the most associated TCRs and HLA-C alleles the fewest. A further reported finding was that TCR beta sequences accurately predicted the HLA-A and HLA-B alleles for most subjects in the first cohort. Only TCR beta chains were sequenced in this cohort, and the absence of alpha or paired-chain data limited detectable features. Roughly uniform sequencing depth across donors was assumed in presence/absence analyses, although this assumption may not hold. In both the original and validation cohorts, the classifier was reported to diagnose cytomegalovirus status with high specificity and sensitivity. It was suggested by the authors that the approach could potentially be generalized to other disease states and immunological phenotypes. An earlier analysis of around 600 of the donors showed that most TCR beta V segments appeared in productive rearrangements either about 87% or about 30% of the time, which broadly matched IMGT annotations. Some IMGT-functional V segments, including TRBV6-2 and TRBV6-3, could not be told apart with the 87-base-pair reads, so those segments were excluded. Compared with the approximately 600-donor mean, donors in an Asian-associated ancestry cluster had fewer N-insertions in productive TCRs, according to a later genetic analysis. In a later analysis, HLA-associated TCR beta chains were found to be more clonally expanded and to have lower generation probabilities than equally common non-associated chains. A group of highly shared sequence variants was considered likely to be a technical artifact of the sequencing pipeline. About 17 rarely observed V segments, including chromosome 9 orphons, were excluded from the earlier analysis of a few hundred of the donors because counts were too low. Linkage disequilibrium might explain the correlated functional status among segregating V segments, but an unknown experimental factor could not be ruled out. When HLA alleles, especially DR and DQ, strongly co-occurred, TCR associations were difficult to assign to individual alleles. According to a later analysis, most CMV-associated TCR beta chains appeared to be HLA-restricted, and the HLA associations seemed to be driven largely by CMV exposure. V-gene and J-gene trimming of TCR beta chains was associated with a missense DCLRE1C variant in a later genetic analysis, and the association was replicated in an independent cohort. A few of the identified cytomegalovirus-associated TCR beta chains were confirmed in vitro to be specific for cytomegalovirus antigens.

This clonotype was sampled from a man aged 45 to 65 in good health and CMV-seronegative. The rearrangement combines TRBV15 with TRBJ2-1, with TRBD2 identical over 15 junction bases. The sequencing input was PBMCs. The base sequence is TGTGCCACCAGCAGCGGACTAGCGGGGGGGACCCTCTACAATGAGCAGTTCTTC. Translated, this gives CATSSGLAGGTLYNEQFF.